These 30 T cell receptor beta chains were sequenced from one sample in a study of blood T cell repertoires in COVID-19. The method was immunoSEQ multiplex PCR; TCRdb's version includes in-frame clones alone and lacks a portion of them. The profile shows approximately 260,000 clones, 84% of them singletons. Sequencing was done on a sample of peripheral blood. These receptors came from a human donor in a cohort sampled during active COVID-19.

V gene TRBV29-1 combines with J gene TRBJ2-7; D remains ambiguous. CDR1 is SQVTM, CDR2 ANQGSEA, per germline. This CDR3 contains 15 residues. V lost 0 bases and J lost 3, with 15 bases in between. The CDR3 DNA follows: TGCAGCGTTGAAGATTTGGCAGCGAGAGGCTACGAGCAGTACTTC. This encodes CSVEDLAARGYEQYF.

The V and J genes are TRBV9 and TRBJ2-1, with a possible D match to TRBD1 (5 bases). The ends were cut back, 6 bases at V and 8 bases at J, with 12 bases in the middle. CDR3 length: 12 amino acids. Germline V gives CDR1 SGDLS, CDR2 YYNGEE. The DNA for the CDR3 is TGTGCCAGCAACCGACAGACGCATGAGCAGTTCTTC. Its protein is CASNRQTHEQFF.

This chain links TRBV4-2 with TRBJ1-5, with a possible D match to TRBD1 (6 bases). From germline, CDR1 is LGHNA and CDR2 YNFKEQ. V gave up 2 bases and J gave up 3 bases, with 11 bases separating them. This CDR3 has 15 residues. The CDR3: CASSQYGQYNQPQHF. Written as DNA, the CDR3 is TGTGCCAGCAGCCAATATGGACAGTACAATCAGCCCCAGCATTTT.

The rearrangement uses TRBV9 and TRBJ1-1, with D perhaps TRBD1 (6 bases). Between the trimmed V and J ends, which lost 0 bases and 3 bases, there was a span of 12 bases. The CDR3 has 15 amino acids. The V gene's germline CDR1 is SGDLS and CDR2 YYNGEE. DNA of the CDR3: TGTGCCAGCAGCGTAGATGTCAGGGGCGACACTGAAGCTTTCTTT. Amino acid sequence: CASSVDVRGDTEAFF.

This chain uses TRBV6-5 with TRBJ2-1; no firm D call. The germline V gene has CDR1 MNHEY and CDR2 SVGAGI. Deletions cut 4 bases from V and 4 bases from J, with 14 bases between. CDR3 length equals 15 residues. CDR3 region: CASSLQASAYNEQFF. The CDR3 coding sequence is TGTGCCAGCAGTTTGCAGGCGTCTGCTTACAATGAGCAGTTCTTC.

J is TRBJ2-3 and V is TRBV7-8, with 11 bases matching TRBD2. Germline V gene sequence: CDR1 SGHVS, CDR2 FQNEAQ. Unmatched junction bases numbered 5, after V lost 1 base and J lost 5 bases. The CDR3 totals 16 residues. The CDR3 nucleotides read TGTGCCAGCAGCTTAGTTAGCGGGGGGGCTGGAGATACGCAGTATTTT. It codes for CASSLVSGGAGDTQYF.

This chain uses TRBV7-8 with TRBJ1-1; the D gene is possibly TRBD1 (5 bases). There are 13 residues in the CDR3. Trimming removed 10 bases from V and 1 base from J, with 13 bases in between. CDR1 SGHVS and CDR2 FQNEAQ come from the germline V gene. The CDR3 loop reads CATTDIPNTEAFF. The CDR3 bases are TGTGCCACGACGGACATTCCGAACACTGAAGCTTTCTTT.

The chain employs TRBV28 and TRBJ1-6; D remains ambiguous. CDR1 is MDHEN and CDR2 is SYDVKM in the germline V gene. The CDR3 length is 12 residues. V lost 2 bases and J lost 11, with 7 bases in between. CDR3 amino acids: CASSLSTPPLHF. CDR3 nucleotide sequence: TGTGCCAGCAGTTTAAGTACTCCACCCCTCCACTTT.

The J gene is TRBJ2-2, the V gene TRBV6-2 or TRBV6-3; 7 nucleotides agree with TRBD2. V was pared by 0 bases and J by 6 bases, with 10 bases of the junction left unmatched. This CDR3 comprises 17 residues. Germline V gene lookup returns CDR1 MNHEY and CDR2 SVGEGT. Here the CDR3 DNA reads TGTGCCAGCAGTTACTCTGACGGGAGGAACGGCGCCGGGGAGCTGTTTTTT. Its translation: CASSYSDGRNGAGELFF.

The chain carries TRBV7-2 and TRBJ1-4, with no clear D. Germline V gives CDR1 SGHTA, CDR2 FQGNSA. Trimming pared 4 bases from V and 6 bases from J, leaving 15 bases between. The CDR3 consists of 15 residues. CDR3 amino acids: CASSSQKGRDEKLFF. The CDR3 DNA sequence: TGTGCCAGCAGCTCACAAAAAGGTCGGGATGAAAAACTGTTTTTT.

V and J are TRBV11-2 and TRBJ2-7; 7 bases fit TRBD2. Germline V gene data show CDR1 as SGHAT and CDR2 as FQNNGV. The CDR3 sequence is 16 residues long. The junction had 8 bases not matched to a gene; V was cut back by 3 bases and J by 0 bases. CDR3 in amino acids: CASSLGGEASSYEQYF. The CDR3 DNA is TGTGCCAGCAGCTTGGGGGGGGAGGCCTCCTCCTACGAGCAGTACTTC.

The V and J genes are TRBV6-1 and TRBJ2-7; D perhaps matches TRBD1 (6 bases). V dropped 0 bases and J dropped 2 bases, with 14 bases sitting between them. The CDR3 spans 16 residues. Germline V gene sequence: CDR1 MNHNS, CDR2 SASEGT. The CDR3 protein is CASSEAGAGTTYEQYF. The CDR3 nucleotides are TGTGCCAGCAGTGAAGCGGGCGCTGGGACAACCTACGAGCAGTACTTC.

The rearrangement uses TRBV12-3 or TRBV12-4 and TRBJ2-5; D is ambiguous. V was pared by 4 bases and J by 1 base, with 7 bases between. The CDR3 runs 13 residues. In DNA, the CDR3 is TGTGCCAGCAGTTGGCAGATCCAAGAGACCCAGTACTTC. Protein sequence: CASSWQIQETQYF.

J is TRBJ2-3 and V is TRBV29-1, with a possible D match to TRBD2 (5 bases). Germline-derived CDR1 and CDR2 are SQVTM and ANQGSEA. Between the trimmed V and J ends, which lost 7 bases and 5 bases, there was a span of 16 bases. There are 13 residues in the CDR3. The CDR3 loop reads CSARWEWGDTQYF. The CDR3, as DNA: TGCAGCGCTCGGTGGGAGTGGGGAGATACGCAGTATTTT.

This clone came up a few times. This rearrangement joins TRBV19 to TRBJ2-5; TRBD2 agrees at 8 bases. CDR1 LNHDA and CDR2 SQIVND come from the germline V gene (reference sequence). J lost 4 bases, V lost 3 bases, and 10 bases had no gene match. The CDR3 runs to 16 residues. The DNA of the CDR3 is TGTGCCAGTAGTATTCGGGAGGGCCTTCGGGGAGAGACCCAGTACTTC. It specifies CASSIREGLRGETQYF.

This chain's CDR3 is CASSTGQPLTDGKLFF. CDR3 coding DNA: TGTGCCAGCAGCACGGGACAGCCTTTAACAGACGGAAAACTGTTTTTT. The chain recombines TRBV5-8 with TRBJ1-4, with 7 bases matching TRBD1. Trimming took 4 bases from V and 10 from J; bases not matched to a gene: 16. The germline CDR1 and CDR2 sequences are SGHTS and YDEGEE. This CDR3 has 16 residues.

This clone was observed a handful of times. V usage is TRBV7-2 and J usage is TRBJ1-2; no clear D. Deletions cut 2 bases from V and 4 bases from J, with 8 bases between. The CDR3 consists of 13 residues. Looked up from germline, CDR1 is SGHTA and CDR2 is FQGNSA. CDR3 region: CASSLLQLYGYTF. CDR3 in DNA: TGTGCCAGCAGCTTACTTCAACTCTATGGCTACACCTTC.

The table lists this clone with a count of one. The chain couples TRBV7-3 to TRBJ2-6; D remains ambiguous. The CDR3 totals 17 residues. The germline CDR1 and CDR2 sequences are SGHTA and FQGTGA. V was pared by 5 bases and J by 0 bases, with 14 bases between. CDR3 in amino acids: CASSLTLPGSGANVLTF. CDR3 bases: TGTGCCAGCAGCCTGACTCTTCCGGGCTCTGGGGCCAACGTCCTGACTTTC.

CDR3 DNA: TGTGCCAGCAGTTCAACGGACAGGGGGCTGGATGGCTACACCTTC. Its translation is CASSSTDRGLDGYTF. The genes are TRBV6-6 and TRBJ1-2, with 11 bases that match TRBD1. The CDR3 consists of 15 residues. J was trimmed by 6 bases and V by 4 bases; bases with no gene match: 7. The germline gives CDR1 MNHNY, CDR2 SVGAGI (reference sequence).

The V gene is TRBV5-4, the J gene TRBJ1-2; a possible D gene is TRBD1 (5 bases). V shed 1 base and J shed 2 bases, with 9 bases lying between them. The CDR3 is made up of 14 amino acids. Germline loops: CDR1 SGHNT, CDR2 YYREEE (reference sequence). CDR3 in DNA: TGTGCCAGCAGCTTGAGGGGAAGGAACTATGGCTACACCTTC. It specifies CASSLRGRNYGYTF.

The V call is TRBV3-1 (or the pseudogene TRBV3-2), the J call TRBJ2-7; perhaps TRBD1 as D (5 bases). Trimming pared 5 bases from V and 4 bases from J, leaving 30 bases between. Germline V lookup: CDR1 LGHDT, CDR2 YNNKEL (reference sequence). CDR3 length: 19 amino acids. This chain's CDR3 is CASSGCRSGKGHGWYEQYF. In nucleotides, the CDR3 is TGTGCCAGCAGCGGTTGCCGGTCCGGAAAGGGGCATGGGTGGTACGAGCAGTACTTC.

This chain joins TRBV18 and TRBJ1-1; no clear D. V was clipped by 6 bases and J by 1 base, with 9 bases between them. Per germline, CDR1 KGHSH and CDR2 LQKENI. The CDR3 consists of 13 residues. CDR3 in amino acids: CASSVQRNTEAFF. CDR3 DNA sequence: TGTGCCAGCTCGGTACAAAGGAACACTGAAGCTTTCTTT.

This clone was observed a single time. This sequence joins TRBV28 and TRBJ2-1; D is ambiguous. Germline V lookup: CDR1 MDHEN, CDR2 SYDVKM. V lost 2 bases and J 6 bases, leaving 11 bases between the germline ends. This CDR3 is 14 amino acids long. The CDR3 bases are TGTGCCAGCAGTTTAGGGTTGTCGGGCAATGAGCAGTTCTTC. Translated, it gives CASSLGLSGNEQFF.

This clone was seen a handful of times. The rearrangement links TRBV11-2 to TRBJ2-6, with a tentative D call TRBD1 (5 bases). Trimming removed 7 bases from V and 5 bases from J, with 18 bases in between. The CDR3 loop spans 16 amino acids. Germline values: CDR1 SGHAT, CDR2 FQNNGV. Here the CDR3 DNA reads TGTGCCAGCACCCCCTCGACAGTTCCCAGGGCCAACGTCCTGACTTTC. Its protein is CASTPSTVPRANVLTF.

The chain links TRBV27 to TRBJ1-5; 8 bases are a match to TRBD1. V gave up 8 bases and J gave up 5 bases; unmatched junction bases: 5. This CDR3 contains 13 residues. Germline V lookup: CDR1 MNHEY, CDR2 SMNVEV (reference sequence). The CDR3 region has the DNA TGTGCCAGCGGACAGGGTAGGGATCAGCCCCAGCATTTT. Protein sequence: CASGQGRDQPQHF.

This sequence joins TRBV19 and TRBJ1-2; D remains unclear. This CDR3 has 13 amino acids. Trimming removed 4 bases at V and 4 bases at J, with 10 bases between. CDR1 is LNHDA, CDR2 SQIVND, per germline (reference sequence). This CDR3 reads CASSREYSYGYTF. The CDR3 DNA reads TGTGCCAGTAGTAGGGAGTACAGCTATGGCTACACCTTC. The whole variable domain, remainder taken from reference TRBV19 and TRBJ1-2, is DGGITQSPKYLFRKEGQNVTLSCEQNLNHDAMYWYRQDPGQGLRLIYYSQIVNDFQKGDIAEGYSVSREKKESFPLTVTSAQKNPTAFYLCASSREYSYGYTFGSGTRLTVV.

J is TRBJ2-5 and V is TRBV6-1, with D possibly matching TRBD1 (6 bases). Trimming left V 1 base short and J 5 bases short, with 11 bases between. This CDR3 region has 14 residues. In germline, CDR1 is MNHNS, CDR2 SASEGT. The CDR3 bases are TGTGCCAGCAGTGAAGACAGGGTGATCGAGACCCAGTACTTC. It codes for CASSEDRVIETQYF.

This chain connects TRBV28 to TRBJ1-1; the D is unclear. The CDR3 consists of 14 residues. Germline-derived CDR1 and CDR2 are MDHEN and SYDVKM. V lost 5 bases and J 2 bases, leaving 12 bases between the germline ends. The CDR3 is CASSPGRGNTEAFF. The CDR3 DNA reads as TGTGCCAGCAGTCCCGGACGGGGTAACACTGAAGCTTTCTTT.

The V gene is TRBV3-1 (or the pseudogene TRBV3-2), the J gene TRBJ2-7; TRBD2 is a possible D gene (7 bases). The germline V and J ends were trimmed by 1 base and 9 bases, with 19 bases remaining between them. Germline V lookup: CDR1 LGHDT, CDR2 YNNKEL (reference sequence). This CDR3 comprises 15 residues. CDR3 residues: CASSQVRGGGGAQYF. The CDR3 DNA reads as TGTGCCAGCAGCCAAGTTCGGGGAGGGGGAGGCGCGCAGTACTTC.

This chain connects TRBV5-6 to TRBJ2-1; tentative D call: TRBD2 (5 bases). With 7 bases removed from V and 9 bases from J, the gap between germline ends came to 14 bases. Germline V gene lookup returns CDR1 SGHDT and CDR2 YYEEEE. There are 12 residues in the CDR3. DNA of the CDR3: TGTGCCAGCGCCAAGGAGGAACCTGAGCAGTTCTTC. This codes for CASAKEEPEQFF.